The T cell receptor beta chain under discussion was sequenced for a study of T cells after yellow fever vaccination. Regarding the study as a whole: Detected again after the booster were most primary-vaccination clones, at 96% CD4 and approximately 87% CD8.

As concerns this clonotype: The antigen remains unidentified.

TCRdb called the 5' RACE reads again in MiXCR, with one record for every CDR3 protein. The sample yields 300,000 or so distinct CDR3 sequences, under 5% seen once. The CDR3 has 12 residues. V lost 8 bases and J 8 bases, leaving 15 bases between the germline ends. The source is a man between 18 and 35 years old who received the YFV17D yellow fever vaccine. The chain combines TRBV12-3 or TRBV12-4 with TRBJ1-2; TRBD1 might be the D (5 bases). Specimen: PBMCs, collected 5 days after the yellow fever booster vaccination. CDR3: CASGSGGGGYTF. The CDR3 DNA is TGTGCCAGCGGGTCGGGGGGTGGGGGCTACACCTTC.